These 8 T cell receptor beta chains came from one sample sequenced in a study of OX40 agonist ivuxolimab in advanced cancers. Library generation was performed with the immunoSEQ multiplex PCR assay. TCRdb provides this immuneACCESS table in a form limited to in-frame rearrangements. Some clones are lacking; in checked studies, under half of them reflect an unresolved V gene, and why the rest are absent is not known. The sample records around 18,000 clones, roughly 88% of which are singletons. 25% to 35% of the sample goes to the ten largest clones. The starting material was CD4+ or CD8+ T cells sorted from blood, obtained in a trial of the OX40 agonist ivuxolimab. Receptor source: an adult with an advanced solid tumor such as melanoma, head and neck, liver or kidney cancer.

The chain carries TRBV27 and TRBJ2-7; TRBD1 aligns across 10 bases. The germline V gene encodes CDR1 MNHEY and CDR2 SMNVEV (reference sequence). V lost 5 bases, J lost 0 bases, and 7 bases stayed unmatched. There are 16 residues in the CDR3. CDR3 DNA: TGTGCCAGCAGTCGACAGGGGGCTGGAGGCTCCTACGAGCAGTACTTC. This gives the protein CASSRQGAGGSYEQYF.

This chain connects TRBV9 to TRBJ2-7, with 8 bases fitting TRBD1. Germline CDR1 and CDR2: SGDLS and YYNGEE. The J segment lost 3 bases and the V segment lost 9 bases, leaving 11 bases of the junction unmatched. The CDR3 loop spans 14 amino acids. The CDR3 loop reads CANLNGQGDYEQYF. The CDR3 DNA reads TGTGCCAACCTCAACGGACAGGGAGACTACGAGCAGTACTTC.

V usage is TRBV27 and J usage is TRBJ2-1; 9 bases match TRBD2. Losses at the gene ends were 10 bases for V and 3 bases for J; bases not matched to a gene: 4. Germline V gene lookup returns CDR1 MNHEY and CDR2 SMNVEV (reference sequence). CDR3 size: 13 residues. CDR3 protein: CATAGGGYNEQFF. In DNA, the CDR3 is TGTGCCACCGCGGGAGGGGGCTACAATGAGCAGTTCTTC.

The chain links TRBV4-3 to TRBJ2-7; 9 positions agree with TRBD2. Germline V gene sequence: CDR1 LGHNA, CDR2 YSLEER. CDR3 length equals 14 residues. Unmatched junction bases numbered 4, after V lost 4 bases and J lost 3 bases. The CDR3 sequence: CASSPVTSGYEQYF. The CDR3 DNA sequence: TGCGCCAGCAGCCCCGTGACTAGCGGCTACGAGCAGTACTTC.

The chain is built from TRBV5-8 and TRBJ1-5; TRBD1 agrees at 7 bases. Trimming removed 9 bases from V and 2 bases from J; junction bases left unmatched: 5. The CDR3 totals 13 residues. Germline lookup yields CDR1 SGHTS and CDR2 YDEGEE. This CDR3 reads CATGTGGNQPQHF. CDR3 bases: TGTGCCACGGGAACAGGGGGCAATCAGCCCCAGCATTTT.

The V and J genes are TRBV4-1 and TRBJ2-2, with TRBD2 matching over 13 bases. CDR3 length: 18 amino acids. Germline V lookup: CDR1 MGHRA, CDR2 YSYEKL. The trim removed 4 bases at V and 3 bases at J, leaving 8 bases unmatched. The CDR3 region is CASSRVSLAGGDTGELFF. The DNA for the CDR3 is TGCGCCAGCAGCCGAGTCTCACTAGCGGGAGGGGACACCGGGGAGCTGTTTTTT.

CDR3 residues: CASRDTGVREKLFF. The CDR3, as DNA: TGTGCCAGCAGGGACACAGGGGTGAGGGAAAAACTGTTTTTT. V is TRBV7-9 and J is TRBJ1-4; 7 bases align to TRBD1. Germline CDR1 SEHNR, CDR2 FQNEAQ (reference sequence). The V gene end was trimmed by 6 bases and the J gene end by 8 bases; junction bases not matched to a gene: 9. The CDR3 has 14 amino acids.

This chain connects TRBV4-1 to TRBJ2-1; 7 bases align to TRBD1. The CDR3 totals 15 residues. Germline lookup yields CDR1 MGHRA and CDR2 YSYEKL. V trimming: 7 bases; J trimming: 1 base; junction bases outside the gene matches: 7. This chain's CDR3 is CASNRQGESYNEQFF. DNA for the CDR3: TGCGCCAGCAACCGACAGGGAGAATCCTACAATGAGCAGTTCTTC.